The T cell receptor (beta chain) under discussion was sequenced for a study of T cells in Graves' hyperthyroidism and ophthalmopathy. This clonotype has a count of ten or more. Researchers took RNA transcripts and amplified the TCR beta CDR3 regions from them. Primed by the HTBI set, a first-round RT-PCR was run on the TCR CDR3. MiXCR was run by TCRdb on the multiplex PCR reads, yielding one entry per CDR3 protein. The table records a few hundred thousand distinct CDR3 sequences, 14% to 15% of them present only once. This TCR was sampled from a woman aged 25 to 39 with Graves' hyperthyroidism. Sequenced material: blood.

CDR3 sequence (DNA): TGTGCCAGCAGTACCGTAAGACTAGCGGGAGCGTACGAGCAGTACTTC. This gives the protein CASSTVRLAGAYEQYF. V usage is TRBV6-1 and J usage is TRBJ2-7, with 12 bases identical to TRBD2. The CDR3 contains 16 residues. V lost 5 bases and J lost 4; bases outside the gene matches: 9. The germline CDR1 and CDR2 sequences are MNHNS and SASEGT.